Included here is one T cell receptor (beta chain) sequence, with context. Other DNA sequences of this sample code for an identical CDR3. CD45RO negativity and positive selection for CCR7 defined naive CD8 cells, a population that excluded terminally differentiated effector memory CD45RA+ cells. The CDR3 spans 14 residues. CDR1 and CDR2 (germline): SEHNR, FQNEAQ (reference sequence). Trimming removed 4 bases from V and 4 bases from J; junction bases left unmatched: 2. Over several immunoSEQ plates, each subset's genomic DNA was distributed in even portions. Sequencing was performed with immunoSEQ multiplex PCR; in TCRdb, only in-frame clones are kept and a portion is missing. The sample yields some 2 million clones, about 95% seen once. This entry belongs to a study of shared clonotypes between healthy human individuals.

The chain combines TRBV7-9 with TRBJ2-7; 12 bases align to TRBD2. The sequenced sample consisted of naive CD8+ T cells sorted from blood. The sequence derives from a man between 18 and 35 years old in good health. CDR3 protein: CASSSTSGSYEQYF. The CDR3 DNA is TGTGCCAGCAGCTCGACTAGCGGGAGTTACGAGCAGTACTTC. The full variable domain, in which reference TRBV7-9 and TRBJ2-7 provide the parts outside the CDR3, is DTGVSQNPRHKITKRGQNVTFRCDPISEHNRLYWYRQTLGQGPEFLTYFQNEAQLEKSRLLSDRFSAERPKGSFSTLEIQRTEQGDSAMYLCASSSTSGSYEQYFGPGTRLTVT.